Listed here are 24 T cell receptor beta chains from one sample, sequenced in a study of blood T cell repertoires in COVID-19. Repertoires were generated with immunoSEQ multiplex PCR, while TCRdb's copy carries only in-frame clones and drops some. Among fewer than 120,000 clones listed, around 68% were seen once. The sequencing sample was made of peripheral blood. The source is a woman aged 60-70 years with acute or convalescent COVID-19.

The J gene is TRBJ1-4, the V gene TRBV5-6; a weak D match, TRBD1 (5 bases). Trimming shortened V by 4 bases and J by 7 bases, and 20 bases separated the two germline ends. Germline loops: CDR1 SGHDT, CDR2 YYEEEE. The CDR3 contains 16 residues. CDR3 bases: TGTGCCAGCAGCCCCTGGGGCCAGGGTAGAGGTGAAAAACTGTTTTTT. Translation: CASSPWGQGRGEKLFF.

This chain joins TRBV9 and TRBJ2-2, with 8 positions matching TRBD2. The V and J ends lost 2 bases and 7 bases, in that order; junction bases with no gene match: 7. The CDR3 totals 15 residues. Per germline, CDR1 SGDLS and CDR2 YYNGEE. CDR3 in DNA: TGTGCCAGCAGCGTCGGCGGGGGGCTGAACGGGGAGCTGTTTTTT. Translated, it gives CASSVGGGLNGELFF. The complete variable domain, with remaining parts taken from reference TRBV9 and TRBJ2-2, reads DSGVTQTPKHLITATGQRVTLRCSPRSGDLSVYWYQQSLDQGLQFLIQYYNGEERAKGNILERFSAQQFPDLHSELNLSSLELGDSALYFCASSVGGGLNGELFFGEGSRLTVL.

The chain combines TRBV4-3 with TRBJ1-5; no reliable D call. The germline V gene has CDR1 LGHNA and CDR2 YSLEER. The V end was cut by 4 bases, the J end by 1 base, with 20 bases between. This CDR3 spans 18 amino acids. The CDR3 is CASSPESIDTLSNQPQHF. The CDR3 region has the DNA TGCGCCAGCAGCCCGGAATCGATCGACACCTTGAGCAATCAGCCCCAGCATTTT.

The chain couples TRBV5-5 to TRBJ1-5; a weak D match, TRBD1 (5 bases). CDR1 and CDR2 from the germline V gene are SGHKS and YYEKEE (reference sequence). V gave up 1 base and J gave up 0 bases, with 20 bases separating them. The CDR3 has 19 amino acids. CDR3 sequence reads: CASSLYPDIPNYSNQPQHF. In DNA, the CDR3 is TGTGCCAGCAGCTTGTACCCGGACATCCCGAATTATAGCAATCAGCCCCAGCATTTT.

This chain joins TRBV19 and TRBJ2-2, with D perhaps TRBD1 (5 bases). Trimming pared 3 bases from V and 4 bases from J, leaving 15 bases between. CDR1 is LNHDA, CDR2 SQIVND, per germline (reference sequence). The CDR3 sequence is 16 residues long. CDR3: CASSILARVATGELFF. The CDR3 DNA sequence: TGTGCCAGTAGTATTTTAGCCAGGGTGGCCACCGGGGAGCTGTTTTTT.

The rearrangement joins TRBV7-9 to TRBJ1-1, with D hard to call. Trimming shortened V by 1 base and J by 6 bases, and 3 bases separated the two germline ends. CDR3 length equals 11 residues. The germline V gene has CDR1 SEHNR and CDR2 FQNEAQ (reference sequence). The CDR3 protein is CASSLVAEAFF. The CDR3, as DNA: TGTGCCAGCAGCTTAGTAGCTGAAGCTTTCTTT. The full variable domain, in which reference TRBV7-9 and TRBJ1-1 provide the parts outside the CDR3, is DTGVSQNPRHKITKRGQNVTFRCDPISEHNRLYWYRQTLGQGPEFLTYFQNEAQLEKSRLLSDRFSAERPKGSFSTLEIQRTEQGDSAMYLCASSLVAEAFFGQGTRLTVV.

The CDR3 loop reads CASSAPPSGDSYEQYF. CDR3 bases: TGTGCCAGCAGCGCCCCCCCTAGCGGGGACTCCTACGAGCAGTACTTC. The chain couples TRBV9 to TRBJ2-7; 9 bases are shared with TRBD2. The CDR3 consists of 16 residues. CDR1 is SGDLS and CDR2 is YYNGEE in the germline V gene. With V trimmed by 3 bases and J by 0 bases, 7 bases remained unmatched.

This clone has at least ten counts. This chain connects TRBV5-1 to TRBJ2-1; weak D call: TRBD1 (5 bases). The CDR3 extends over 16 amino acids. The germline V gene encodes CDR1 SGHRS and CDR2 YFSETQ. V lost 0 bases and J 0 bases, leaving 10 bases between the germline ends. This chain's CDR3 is CASSLGSGNSYNEQFF. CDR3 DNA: TGCGCCAGCAGCTTGGGGTCAGGGAACTCCTACAATGAGCAGTTCTTC.

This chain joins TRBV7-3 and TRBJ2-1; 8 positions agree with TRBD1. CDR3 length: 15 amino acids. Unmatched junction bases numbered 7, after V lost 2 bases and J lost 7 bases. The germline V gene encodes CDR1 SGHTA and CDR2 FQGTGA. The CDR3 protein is CASSLQGAGVNEQFF. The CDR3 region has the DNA TGTGCCAGCAGCTTACAGGGGGCTGGTGTAAATGAGCAGTTCTTC.

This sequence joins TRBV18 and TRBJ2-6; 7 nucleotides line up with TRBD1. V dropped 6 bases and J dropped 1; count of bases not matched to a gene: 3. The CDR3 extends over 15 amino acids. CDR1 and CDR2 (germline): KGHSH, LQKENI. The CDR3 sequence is CASSPTGSGANVLTF. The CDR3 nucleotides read TGTGCCAGCTCGCCGACAGGGTCTGGGGCCAACGTCCTGACTTTC.

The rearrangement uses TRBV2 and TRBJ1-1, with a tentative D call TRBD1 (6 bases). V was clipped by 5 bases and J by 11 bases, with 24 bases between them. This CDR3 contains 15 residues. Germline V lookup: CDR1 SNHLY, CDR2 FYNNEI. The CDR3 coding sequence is TGTGCCAGCAGTACCAGCGGCGGCAGGGGATTTGAGGCTTTCTTT. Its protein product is CASSTSGGRGFEAFF.

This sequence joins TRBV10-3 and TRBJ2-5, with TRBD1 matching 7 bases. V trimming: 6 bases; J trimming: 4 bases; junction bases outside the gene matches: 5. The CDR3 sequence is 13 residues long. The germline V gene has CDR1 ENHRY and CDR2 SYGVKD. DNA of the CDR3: TGTGCCATCAGCGACAGGGATTCAGAGACCCAGTACTTC. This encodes CAISDRDSETQYF.

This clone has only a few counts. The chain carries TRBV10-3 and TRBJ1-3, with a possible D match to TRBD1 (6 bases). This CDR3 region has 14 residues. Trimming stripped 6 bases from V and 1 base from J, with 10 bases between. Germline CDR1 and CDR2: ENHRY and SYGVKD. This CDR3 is CAIRRTGSGNTIYF. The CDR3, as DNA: TGTGCCATCAGAAGAACAGGGTCTGGAAACACCATATATTTT.

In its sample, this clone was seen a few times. The CDR3 nucleotides are TGTGCCAGCACTTCGACAGGGATGAACGAGCAGTACTTC. Translation: CASTSTGMNEQYF. This rearrangement joins TRBV3-1 (or the pseudogene TRBV3-2) to TRBJ2-7; TRBD1 matches 7 bases. The junction had 8 bases not matched to a gene; V was cut back by 7 bases and J by 5 bases. Germline CDR1 LGHDT, CDR2 YNNKEL (reference sequence). CDR3 length: 13 amino acids.

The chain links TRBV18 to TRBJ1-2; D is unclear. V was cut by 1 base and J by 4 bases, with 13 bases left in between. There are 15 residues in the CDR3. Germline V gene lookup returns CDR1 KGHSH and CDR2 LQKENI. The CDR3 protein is CASSPRAASPYGYTF. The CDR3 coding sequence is TGTGCCAGCTCACCACGAGCCGCCTCACCCTATGGCTACACCTTC.

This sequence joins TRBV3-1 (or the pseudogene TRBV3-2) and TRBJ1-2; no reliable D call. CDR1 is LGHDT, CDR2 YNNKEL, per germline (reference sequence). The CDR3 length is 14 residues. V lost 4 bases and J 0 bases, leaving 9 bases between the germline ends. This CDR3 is CASSPQIPNYGYTF. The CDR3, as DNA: TGTGCCAGCAGCCCACAGATCCCTAACTATGGCTACACCTTC.

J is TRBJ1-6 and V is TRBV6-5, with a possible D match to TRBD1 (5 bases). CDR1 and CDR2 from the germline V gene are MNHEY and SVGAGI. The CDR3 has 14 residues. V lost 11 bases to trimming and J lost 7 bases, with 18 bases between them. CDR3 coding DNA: TGTGCCGGTTTTGGCAGGGCGAGCAATTCACCCCTCCACTTT. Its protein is CAGFGRASNSPLHF.

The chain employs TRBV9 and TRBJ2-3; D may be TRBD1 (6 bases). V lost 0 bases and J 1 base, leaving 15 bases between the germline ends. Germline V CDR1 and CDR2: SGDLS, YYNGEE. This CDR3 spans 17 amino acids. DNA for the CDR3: TGTGCCAGCAGCGTAGCAGGACCCCGACAGGGCACAGATACGCAGTATTTT. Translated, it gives CASSVAGPRQGTDTQYF.

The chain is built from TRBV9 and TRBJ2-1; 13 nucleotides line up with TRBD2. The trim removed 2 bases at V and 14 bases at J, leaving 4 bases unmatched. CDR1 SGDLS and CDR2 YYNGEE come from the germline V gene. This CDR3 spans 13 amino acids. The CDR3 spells CASSVTSGGKKFF. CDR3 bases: TGTGCCAGCAGCGTGACTAGCGGGGGGAAAAAGTTCTTC.

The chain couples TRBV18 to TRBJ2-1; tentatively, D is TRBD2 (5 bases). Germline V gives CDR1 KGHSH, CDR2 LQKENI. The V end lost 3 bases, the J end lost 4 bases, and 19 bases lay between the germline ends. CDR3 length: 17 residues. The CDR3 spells CASSPQEGIAKYNEQFF. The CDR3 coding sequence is TGTGCCAGCTCACCTCAAGAAGGGATAGCGAAGTACAATGAGCAGTTCTTC.

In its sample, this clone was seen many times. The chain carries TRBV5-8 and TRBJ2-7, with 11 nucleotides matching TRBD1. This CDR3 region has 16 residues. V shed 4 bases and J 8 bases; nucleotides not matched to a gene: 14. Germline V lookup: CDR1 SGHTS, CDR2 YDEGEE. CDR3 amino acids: CASSPFGGQGALQQYF. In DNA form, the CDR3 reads TGTGCCAGCAGCCCGTTCGGAGGACAGGGGGCGTTGCAGCAGTACTTC.

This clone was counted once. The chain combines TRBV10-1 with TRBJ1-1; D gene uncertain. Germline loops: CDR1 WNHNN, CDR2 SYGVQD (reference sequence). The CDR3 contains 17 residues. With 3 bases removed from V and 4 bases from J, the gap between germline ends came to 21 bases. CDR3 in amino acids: CASSDLVVGEGSTEAFF. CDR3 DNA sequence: TGCGCCAGCAGTGATTTGGTAGTCGGGGAAGGGAGCACTGAAGCTTTCTTT.

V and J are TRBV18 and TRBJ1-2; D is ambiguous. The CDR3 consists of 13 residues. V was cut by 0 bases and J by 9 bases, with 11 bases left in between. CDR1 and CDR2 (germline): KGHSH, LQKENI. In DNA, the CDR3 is TGTGCCAGCTCACCACCGGGCCCGTGGAGCTACACCTTC. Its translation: CASSPPGPWSYTF. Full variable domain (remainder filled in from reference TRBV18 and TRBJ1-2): NAGVMQNPRHLVRRRGQEARLRCSPMKGHSHVYWYRQLPEEGLKFMVYLQKENIIDESGMPKERFSAEFPKEGPSILRIQQVVRGDSAAYFCASSPPGPWSYTFGSGTRLTVV.

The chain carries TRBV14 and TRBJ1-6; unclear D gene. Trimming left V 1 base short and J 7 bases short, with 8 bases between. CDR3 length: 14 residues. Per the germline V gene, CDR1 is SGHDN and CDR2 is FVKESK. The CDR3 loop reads CASSQVGENSPLHF. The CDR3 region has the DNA TGTGCCAGCAGCCAAGTCGGGGAAAATTCACCCCTCCACTTT.